This T cell receptor beta chain was captured by sequencing in a study of glioma-infiltrating T cells after dendritic cell vaccination. Whole-study results and caveats: Higher TCR clonality did not directly relate to longer survival.

CDR3 size: 17 residues. CDR1 and CDR2 from the germline V gene are SGHNT and YYREEE (reference sequence). Trimming took 1 base from V and 0 from J; bases not matched to a gene: 4. The immunoSEQ assay amplified TCRB CDR3 from up to roughly 2 ug DNA. Amplification used 60 V beta primers and 13 J beta primers. Method: immunoSEQ multiplex PCR; TCRdb's copy keeps in-frame clones and lacks some. The repertoire holds more than 85,000 clones, with around 89% as singletons. In the case of this clone: Its antigen remains unknown.

Indicated time point: after dendritic cell vaccination, including at tumor progression/relapse. Only patients with spare fresh-frozen tumor and over two years of follow-up were included. Sequenced here: blood, sampled after dendritic cell vaccination. V is TRBV5-4 and J is TRBJ2-6; 7 nucleotides align to TRBD1. This clonotype was obtained from a human donor with glioblastoma. CDR3 sequence: CASSLSGQFSGANVLTF. CDR3 in DNA: TGTGCCAGCAGCTTGTCGGGACAGTTCTCTGGGGCCAACGTCCTGACTTTC.